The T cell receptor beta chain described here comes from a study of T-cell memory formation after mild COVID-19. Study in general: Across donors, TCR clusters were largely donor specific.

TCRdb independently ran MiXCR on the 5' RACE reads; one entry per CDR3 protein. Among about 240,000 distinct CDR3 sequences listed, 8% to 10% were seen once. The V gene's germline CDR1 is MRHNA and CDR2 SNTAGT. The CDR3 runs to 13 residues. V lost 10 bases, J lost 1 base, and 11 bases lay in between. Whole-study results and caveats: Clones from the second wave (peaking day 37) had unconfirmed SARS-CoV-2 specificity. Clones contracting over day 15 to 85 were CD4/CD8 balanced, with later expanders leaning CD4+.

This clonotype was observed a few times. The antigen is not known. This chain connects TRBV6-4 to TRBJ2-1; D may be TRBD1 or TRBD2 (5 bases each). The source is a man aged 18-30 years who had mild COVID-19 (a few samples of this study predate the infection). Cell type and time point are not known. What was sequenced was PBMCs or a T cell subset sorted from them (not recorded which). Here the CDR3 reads CATSEGSYNEQFF. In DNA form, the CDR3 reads TGTGCCACCTCCGAGGGGTCCTACAATGAGCAGTTCTTC.